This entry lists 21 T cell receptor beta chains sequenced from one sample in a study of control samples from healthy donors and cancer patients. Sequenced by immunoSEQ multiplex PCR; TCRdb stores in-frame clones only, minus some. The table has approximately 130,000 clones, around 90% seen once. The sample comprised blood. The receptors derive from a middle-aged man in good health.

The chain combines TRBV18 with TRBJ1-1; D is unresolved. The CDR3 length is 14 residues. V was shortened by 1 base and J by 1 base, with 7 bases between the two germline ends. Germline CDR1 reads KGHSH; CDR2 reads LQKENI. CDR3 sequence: CASSPLPTNTEAFF. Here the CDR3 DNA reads TGTGCCAGCTCACCACTGCCAACGAACACTGAAGCTTTCTTT.

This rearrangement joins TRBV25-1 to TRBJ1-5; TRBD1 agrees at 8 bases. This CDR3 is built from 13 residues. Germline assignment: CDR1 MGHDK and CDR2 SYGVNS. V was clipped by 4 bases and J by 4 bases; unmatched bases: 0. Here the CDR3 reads CASSGQGNQPQHF. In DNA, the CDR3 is TGTGCCAGCAGTGGACAGGGGAATCAGCCCCAGCATTTT.

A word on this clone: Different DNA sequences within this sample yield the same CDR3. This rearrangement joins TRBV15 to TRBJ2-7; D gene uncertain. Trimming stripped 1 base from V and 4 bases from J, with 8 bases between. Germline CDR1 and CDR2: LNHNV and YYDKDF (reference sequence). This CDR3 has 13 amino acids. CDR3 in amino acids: CATSRGTGYEQYF. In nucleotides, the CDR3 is TGTGCCACCAGCAGAGGAACGGGTTACGAGCAGTACTTC.

The CDR3 nucleotides read TGTGCCAGCTTTGAAGACCGCAATCAGCCCCAGCATTTT. It translates to CASFEDRNQPQHF. V usage is TRBV18 and J usage is TRBJ1-5; D is unresolved. This CDR3 has 13 amino acids. Germline loops: CDR1 KGHSH, CDR2 LQKENI. V lost 7 bases and J lost 2, with 9 bases in between.

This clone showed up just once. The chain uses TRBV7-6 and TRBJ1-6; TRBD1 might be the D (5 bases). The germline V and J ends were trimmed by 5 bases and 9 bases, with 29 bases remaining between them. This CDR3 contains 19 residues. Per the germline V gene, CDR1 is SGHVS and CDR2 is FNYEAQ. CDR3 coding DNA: TGTGCCAGCAGCCCCCTTTACGGGGCAGGTAGGGGTCGAGTTTCACCCCTCCACTTT. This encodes CASSPLYGAGRGRVSPLHF.

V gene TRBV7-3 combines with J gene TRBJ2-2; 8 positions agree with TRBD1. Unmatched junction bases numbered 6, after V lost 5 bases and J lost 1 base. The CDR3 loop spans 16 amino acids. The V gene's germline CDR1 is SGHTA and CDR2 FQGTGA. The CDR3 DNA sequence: TGTGCCAGCAGCCCCCGGGACAGGAGGAACACCGGGGAGCTGTTTTTT. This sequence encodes CASSPRDRRNTGELFF.

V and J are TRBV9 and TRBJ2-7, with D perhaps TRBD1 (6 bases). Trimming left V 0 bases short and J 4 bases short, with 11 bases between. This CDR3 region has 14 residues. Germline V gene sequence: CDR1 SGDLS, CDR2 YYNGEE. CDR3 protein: CASSVAGTSYEQYF. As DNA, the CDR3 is TGTGCCAGCAGCGTAGCAGGGACATCTTACGAGCAGTACTTC.

The CDR3 DNA reads TGTGCCAGCAGCTTAGTATCCGGGACACCCCATTCACCCCTCCACTTT. It specifies CASSLVSGTPHSPLHF. The chain couples TRBV7-6 to TRBJ1-6; perhaps TRBD1 as D (6 bases). CDR1 SGHVS and CDR2 FNYEAQ come from the germline V gene. The CDR3 sequence is 16 residues long. The V and J ends lost 1 base and 8 bases respectively, with 15 bases between them.

In DNA, the CDR3 is TGCGCCAGCAGCCAAGATGGAGGGACAGTCTATGGCTACACCTTC. Amino acid sequence: CASSQDGGTVYGYTF. The V gene is TRBV4-1, the J gene TRBJ1-2; TRBD1 matches 7 bases. The CDR3 loop spans 15 amino acids. Germline assignment: CDR1 MGHRA and CDR2 YSYEKL. V lost 0 bases, J lost 4 bases, and 5 bases stayed unmatched.

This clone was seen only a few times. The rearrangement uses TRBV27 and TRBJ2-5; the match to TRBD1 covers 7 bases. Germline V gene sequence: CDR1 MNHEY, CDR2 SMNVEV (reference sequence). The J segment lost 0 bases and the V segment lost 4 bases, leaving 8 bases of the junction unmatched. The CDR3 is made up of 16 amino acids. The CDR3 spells CASSSRIGTDQETQYF. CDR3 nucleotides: TGTGCCAGCAGTTCGAGGATAGGGACAGACCAAGAGACCCAGTACTTC.

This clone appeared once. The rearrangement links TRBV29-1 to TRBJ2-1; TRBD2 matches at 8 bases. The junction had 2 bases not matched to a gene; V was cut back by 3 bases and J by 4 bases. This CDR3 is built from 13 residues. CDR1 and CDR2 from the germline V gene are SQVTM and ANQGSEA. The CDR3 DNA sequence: TGCAGCGTTGAGACGGGGGGGTACAATGAGCAGTTCTTC. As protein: CSVETGGYNEQFF.

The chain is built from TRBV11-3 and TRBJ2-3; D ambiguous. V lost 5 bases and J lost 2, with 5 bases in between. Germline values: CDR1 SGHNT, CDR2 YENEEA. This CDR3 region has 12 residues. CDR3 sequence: CASSLYTDTQYF. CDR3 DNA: TGTGCCAGCAGCCTATACACAGATACGCAGTATTTT. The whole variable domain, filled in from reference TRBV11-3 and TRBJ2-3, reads EAGVVQSPRYKIIEKKQPVAFWCNPISGHNTLYWYLQNLGQGPELLIRYENEEAVDDSQLPKDRFSAERLKGVDSTLKIQPAELGDSAVYLCASSLYTDTQYFGPGTRLTVL.

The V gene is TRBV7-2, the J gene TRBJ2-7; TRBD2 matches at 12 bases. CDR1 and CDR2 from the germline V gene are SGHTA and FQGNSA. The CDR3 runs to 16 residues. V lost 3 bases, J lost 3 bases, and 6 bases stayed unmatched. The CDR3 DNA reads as TGTGCCAGCAGCTTTCTCGGACTAGCGGGGAGCTACGAGCAGTACTTC. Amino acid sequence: CASSFLGLAGSYEQYF.

This CDR3 is CASTLAGGRGEKLFF. CDR3 nucleotide sequence: TGTGCCAGCACCCTAGCCGGGGGGCGAGGTGAAAAACTGTTTTTT. This chain joins TRBV7-8 and TRBJ1-4, with TRBD1 as a possible D gene (6 bases). Trimming took off 7 bases at V and 7 bases at J, with 19 bases between the two ends. The CDR3 contains 15 residues. Germline CDR1 and CDR2: SGHVS and FQNEAQ.

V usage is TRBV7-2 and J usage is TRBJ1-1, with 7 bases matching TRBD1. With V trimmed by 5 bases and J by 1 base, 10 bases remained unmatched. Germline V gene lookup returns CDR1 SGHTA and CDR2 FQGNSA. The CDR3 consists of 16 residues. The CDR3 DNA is TGTGCCAGCAGCAGGATAGGGGGCTGGGAGAACACTGAAGCTTTCTTT. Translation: CASSRIGGWENTEAFF.

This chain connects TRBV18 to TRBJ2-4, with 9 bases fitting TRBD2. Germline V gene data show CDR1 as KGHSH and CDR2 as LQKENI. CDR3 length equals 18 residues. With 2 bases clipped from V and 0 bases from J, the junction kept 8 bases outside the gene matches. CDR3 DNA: TGTGCCAGCTCACCATCCAGCGGGGGGTCTCAAGCCAAAAACATTCAGTACTTC. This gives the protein CASSPSSGGSQAKNIQYF.

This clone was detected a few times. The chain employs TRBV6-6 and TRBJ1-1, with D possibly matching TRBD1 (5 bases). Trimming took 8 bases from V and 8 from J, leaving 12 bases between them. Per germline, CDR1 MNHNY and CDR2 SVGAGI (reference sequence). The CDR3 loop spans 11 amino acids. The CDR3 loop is CASVGRDEAFF. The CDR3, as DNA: TGTGCCAGCGTGGGAAGGGACGAAGCTTTCTTT.

The CDR3 coding sequence is TGTGCCAGCAGCTTATCGGCAGCTACTACCTACGAGCAGTACTTC. As protein: CASSLSAATTYEQYF. The V gene is TRBV7-2, the J gene TRBJ2-7; D remains ambiguous. The CDR3 totals 15 residues. Germline V gene sequence: CDR1 SGHTA, CDR2 FQGNSA. Trimming shortened V by 2 bases and J by 2 bases, and 13 bases separated the two germline ends.

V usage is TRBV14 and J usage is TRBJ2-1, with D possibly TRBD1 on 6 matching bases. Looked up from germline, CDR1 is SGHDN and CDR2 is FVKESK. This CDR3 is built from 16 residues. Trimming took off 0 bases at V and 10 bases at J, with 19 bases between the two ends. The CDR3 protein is CASSQEEAILGGEQFF. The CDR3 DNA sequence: TGTGCCAGCAGCCAAGAAGAGGCTATCCTAGGGGGAGAGCAGTTCTTC.

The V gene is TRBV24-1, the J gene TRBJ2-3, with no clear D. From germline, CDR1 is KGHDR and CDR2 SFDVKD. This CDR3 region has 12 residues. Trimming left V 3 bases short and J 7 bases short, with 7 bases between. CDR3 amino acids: CATSDEFNTQYF. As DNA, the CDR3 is TGTGCCACCAGTGATGAATTTAATACGCAGTATTTT.

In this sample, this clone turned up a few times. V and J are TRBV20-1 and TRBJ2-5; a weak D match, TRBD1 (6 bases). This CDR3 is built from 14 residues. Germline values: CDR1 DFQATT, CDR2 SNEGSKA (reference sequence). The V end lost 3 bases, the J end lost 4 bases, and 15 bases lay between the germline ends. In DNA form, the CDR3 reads TGCAGTGCTAGTAGGGAAATAGGGGGAGAGACCCAGTACTTC. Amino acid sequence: CSASREIGGETQYF.